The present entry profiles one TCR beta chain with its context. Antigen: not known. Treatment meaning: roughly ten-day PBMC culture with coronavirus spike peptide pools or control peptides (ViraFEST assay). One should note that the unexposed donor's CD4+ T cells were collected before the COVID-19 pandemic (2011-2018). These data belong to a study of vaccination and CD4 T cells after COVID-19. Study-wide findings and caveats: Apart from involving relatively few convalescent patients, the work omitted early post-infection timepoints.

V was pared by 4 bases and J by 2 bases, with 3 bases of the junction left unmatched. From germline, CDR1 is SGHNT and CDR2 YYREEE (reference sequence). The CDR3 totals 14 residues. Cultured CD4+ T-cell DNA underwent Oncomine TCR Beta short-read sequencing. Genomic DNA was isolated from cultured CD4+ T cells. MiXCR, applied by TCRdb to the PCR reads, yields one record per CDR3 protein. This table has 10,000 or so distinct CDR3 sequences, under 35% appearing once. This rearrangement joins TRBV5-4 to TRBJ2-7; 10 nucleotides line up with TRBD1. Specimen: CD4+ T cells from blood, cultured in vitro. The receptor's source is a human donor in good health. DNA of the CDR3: TGTGCCAGCAGCCCCGGACAGGGGGCCTACGAGCAGTACTTC. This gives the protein CASSPGQGAYEQYF.